The 27 T cell receptor beta chains below come from one sample, sequenced in a study of OX40 agonist ivuxolimab in advanced cancers. Assay: immunoSEQ multiplex PCR; the TCRdb copy retains only in-frame clones and omits some. The table records about 66,000 clones, approximately 92% of them present only once. Sequenced here: CD4+ or CD8+ T cells sorted from blood, sampled in a trial of the OX40 agonist ivuxolimab. The receptors were sampled from an adult with an advanced solid tumor such as melanoma, head and neck, liver or kidney cancer.

The rearrangement uses TRBV4-1 and TRBJ2-1; 9 nucleotides agree with TRBD2. From germline, CDR1 is MGHRA and CDR2 YSYEKL. CDR3 size: 16 residues. Trimming cost V 1 base and J 8 bases; bases outside gene matches: 9. CDR3 nucleotides: TGCGCCAGCAGCCAAGTAGGCACTAGCGGGTTCTATGAGCAGTTCTTC. It yields the protein CASSQVGTSGFYEQFF.

This chain links TRBV5-6 with TRBJ1-1, with 9 bases that match TRBD1. Germline V gives CDR1 SGHDT, CDR2 YYEEEE. The CDR3 has 15 residues. Trimming at V came to 4 bases and at J to 8 bases, leaving 12 bases not matched to a gene. The CDR3 bases are TGTGCCAGCAGCCTCCTCGGGACAGGGCGTCTCGAAGCTTTCTTT. It translates to CASSLLGTGRLEAFF.

J is TRBJ1-4 and V is TRBV5-6; TRBD1 is a possible D gene (5 bases). CDR1 and CDR2 from the germline V gene are SGHDT and YYEEEE. The length of the CDR3 is 14 residues. The V end lost 4 bases, the J end lost 8 bases, and 15 bases lay between the germline ends. The CDR3 loop reads CASSTTQGDEKLFF. The CDR3 nucleotides are TGTGCCAGCAGCACAACGCAGGGCGACGAAAAACTGTTTTTT.

The CDR3 nucleotides read TGTGCCAGCAGCTTAGAGCTAGCGGGAGGTTACGAGCAGTACTTC. Translation gives CASSLELAGGYEQYF. The rearrangement uses TRBV7-6 and TRBJ2-7, with 11 bases fitting TRBD2. V lost 1 base, J lost 4 bases, and 3 bases stayed unmatched. Germline CDR1 and CDR2: SGHVS and FNYEAQ. The CDR3 has 15 amino acids. Full variable domain (rest looked up from reference TRBV7-6 and TRBJ2-7): GAGVSQSPRYKVTKRGQDVALRCDPISGHVSLYWYRQALGQGPEFLTYFNYEAQQDKSGLPNDRFSAERPEGSISTLTIQRTEQRDSAMYRCASSLELAGGYEQYFGPGTRLTVT.

The chain employs TRBV7-9 and TRBJ2-5; tentative D call: TRBD2 (5 bases). This CDR3 is built from 13 residues. Looked up from germline, CDR1 is SEHNR and CDR2 is FQNEAQ (reference sequence). Trimming pared 6 bases from V and 5 bases from J, leaving 13 bases between. The CDR3 loop is CASSFTTGETQYF. The CDR3 bases are TGTGCCAGCAGTTTTACAACGGGGGAGACCCAGTACTTC.

CDR3 sequence (DNA): TGCGCCAGCAGCTTGGCCAGCGGCTACGAGCAGTACTTC. The encoded protein is CASSLASGYEQYF. The V gene is TRBV5-1, the J gene TRBJ2-7; tentative D call: TRBD2 (5 bases). The CDR3 length is 13 residues. Germline CDR1 reads SGHRS; CDR2 reads YFSETQ. Trimming stripped 0 bases from V and 3 bases from J, with 7 bases between.

The chain has TRBV27 and TRBJ1-2; D unclear. The V end lost 5 bases, the J end lost 0 bases, and 16 bases lay between the germline ends. CDR1 MNHEY and CDR2 SMNVEV come from the germline V gene (reference sequence). The CDR3 runs to 16 residues. In DNA, the CDR3 is TGTGCCAGCAGTCCTACCCGGGGATACACTAACTATGGCTACACCTTC. Amino acid sequence: CASSPTRGYTNYGYTF.

CDR3 nucleotides: TGCGCCAGCAGCTACAGGACAGCTAGCAATCAGCCCCAGCATTTT. Protein product: CASSYRTASNQPQHF. The rearrangement joins TRBV4-1 to TRBJ1-5; perhaps TRBD1 as D (6 bases). Germline assignment: CDR1 MGHRA and CDR2 YSYEKL. V was clipped by 5 bases and J by 0 bases, with 11 bases between them. The CDR3 has 15 amino acids.

J is TRBJ1-5 and V is TRBV5-5; 7 bases agree with TRBD1. V gave up 4 bases and J gave up 5 bases; unmatched junction bases: 3. Germline V CDR1 and CDR2: SGHKS, YYEKEE (reference sequence). This CDR3 spans 13 amino acids. CDR3 bases: TGTGCCAGCAGCCCGACAGGGTATCAGCCCCAGCATTTT. It is translated as CASSPTGYQPQHF.

This sequence joins TRBV27 and TRBJ2-7; 7 bases agree with TRBD1. V trimming: 8 bases; J trimming: 2 bases; junction bases outside the gene matches: 6. This CDR3 is built from 13 residues. The germline V gene encodes CDR1 MNHEY and CDR2 SMNVEV (reference sequence). This CDR3 reads CASGRDSAYEQYF. In DNA form, the CDR3 reads TGTGCCAGCGGCCGGGACAGTGCCTACGAGCAGTACTTC.

This clone was picked up one time. The chain links TRBV28 to TRBJ2-7; 8 positions match TRBD2. The V gene end was trimmed by 5 bases and the J gene end by 7 bases; junction bases not matched to a gene: 13. This CDR3 is built from 15 residues. Looked up from germline, CDR1 is MDHEN and CDR2 is SYDVKM. The CDR3 region has the DNA TGTGCCAGCAGTCTCCAAGGAGCGGGAGAGTGGGAGCAGTACTTC. It yields the protein CASSLQGAGEWEQYF.

This chain joins TRBV28 and TRBJ2-2; D gene uncertain. From germline, CDR1 is MDHEN and CDR2 SYDVKM. V gave up 6 bases and J gave up 0 bases, with 14 bases separating them. This CDR3 contains 16 residues. CDR3 coding DNA: TGTGCCAGCAGAGAACTTAGGGTCGCGAACACCGGGGAGCTGTTTTTT. Translating gives CASRELRVANTGELFF.

The rearrangement uses TRBV7-9 and TRBJ2-3; D is unresolved. The CDR3 spans 11 residues. Trimming took off 6 bases at V and 2 bases at J, with 3 bases between the two ends. Germline CDR1 is SEHNR and CDR2 is FQNEAQ (reference sequence). This chain's CDR3 is CASRSTDTQYF. For the CDR3, the DNA is TGTGCCAGCAGGTCCACAGATACGCAGTATTTT.

The chain is built from TRBV19 and TRBJ2-7, with 8 bases aligning to TRBD1. V lost 4 bases to trimming and J lost 2 bases; unmatched junction nucleotides: 7. This CDR3 has 15 amino acids. Per germline, CDR1 LNHDA and CDR2 SQIVND (reference sequence). The CDR3 here is CASSTTDRVPYEQYF. CDR3 nucleotide sequence: TGTGCCAGTAGTACAACGGACAGGGTCCCCTACGAGCAGTACTTC. Full variable domain (rest looked up from reference TRBV19 and TRBJ2-7): DGGITQSPKYLFRKEGQNVTLSCEQNLNHDAMYWYRQDPGQGLRLIYYSQIVNDFQKGDIAEGYSVSREKKESFPLTVTSAQKNPTAFYLCASSTTDRVPYEQYFGPGTRLTVT.

The count of this clone is one. The chain is built from TRBV10-1 and TRBJ2-3, with D possibly matching TRBD1 (6 bases). CDR1 and CDR2 from the germline V gene are WNHNN and SYGVQD (reference sequence). V lost 3 bases and J lost 4, with 14 bases in between. The CDR3 is 15 residues long. The CDR3 region is CASSDGDTLADTQYF. In nucleotides, the CDR3 is TGCGCCAGCAGTGACGGGGACACGCTCGCAGATACGCAGTATTTT.

In its sample, this clone was seen once. The chain is built from TRBV4-1 and TRBJ1-5; D gene uncertain. The CDR3 sequence is 15 residues long. V was trimmed by 1 base and J by 0 bases, leaving 7 bases between them. Germline lookup yields CDR1 MGHRA and CDR2 YSYEKL. CDR3: CASSQVVYSNQPQHF. CDR3 nucleotides: TGCGCCAGCAGCCAAGTAGTTTATAGCAATCAGCCCCAGCATTTT.

This chain links TRBV10-2 with TRBJ2-7; D not resolved. CDR3 length equals 12 residues. V dropped 0 bases and J dropped 3 bases, with 3 bases sitting between them. The germline gives CDR1 WSHSY, CDR2 SAAADI. The DNA for the CDR3 is TGCGCCAGCAGTGAGTCCGGCTACGAGCAGTACTTC. Translated: CASSESGYEQYF.

The chain carries TRBV29-1 and TRBJ1-3; D gene ambiguous. The germline V gene encodes CDR1 SQVTM and CDR2 ANQGSEA. The CDR3 loop spans 14 amino acids. Trimming removed 0 bases from V and 4 bases from J, with 10 bases in between. CDR3 residues: CSVEDPGRGNTIYF. The CDR3 DNA reads as TGCAGCGTTGAAGACCCGGGGAGGGGAAACACCATATATTTT.

V and J are TRBV7-9 and TRBJ2-3; D not resolved. V gave up 5 bases and J gave up 0 bases, with 6 bases separating them. This CDR3 has 13 residues. Germline V gene sequence: CDR1 SEHNR, CDR2 FQNEAQ (reference sequence). CDR3 DNA: TGTGCCAGCAGCCCCGCCAGCACAGATACGCAGTATTTT. The encoded protein is CASSPASTDTQYF. The whole variable domain, remainder taken from reference TRBV7-9 and TRBJ2-3, is DTGVSQNPRHKITKRGQNVTFRCDPISEHNRLYWYRQTLGQGPEFLTYFQNEAQLEKSRLLSDRFSAERPKGSFSTLEIQRTEQGDSAMYLCASSPASTDTQYFGPGTRLTVL.

The V call is TRBV7-2, the J call TRBJ2-1; TRBD2 aligns across 8 bases. V was pared by 1 base and J by 3 bases, with 8 bases of the junction left unmatched. Germline values: CDR1 SGHTA, CDR2 FQGNSA. The CDR3 has 17 residues. CDR3 DNA: TGTGCCAGCAGCTTAGGTAGAGCGGGAGCAAACTACAATGAGCAGTTCTTC. Amino acids: CASSLGRAGANYNEQFF.

The chain combines TRBV27 with TRBJ1-6, with D hard to call. The CDR3 runs to 14 residues. With 4 bases removed from V and 6 bases from J, the gap between germline ends came to 10 bases. Per the germline V gene, CDR1 is MNHEY and CDR2 is SMNVEV (reference sequence). CDR3 residues: CASSYYSLNSPLHF. Here the CDR3 DNA reads TGTGCCAGCAGTTATTACAGCCTTAATTCACCCCTCCACTTT.

This rearrangement joins TRBV6-5 to TRBJ2-7; 7 bases match TRBD1. The V gene's germline CDR1 is MNHEY and CDR2 SVGAGI. CDR3 length equals 13 residues. V shed 5 bases and J 3 bases; nucleotides not matched to a gene: 4. CDR3 region: CASSKTGNYEQYF. Here the CDR3 DNA reads TGTGCCAGCAGTAAGACAGGGAACTACGAGCAGTACTTC.

In its sample, this clone was seen once. V gene TRBV27 combines with J gene TRBJ1-1; D unclear. The V end was cut by 3 bases, the J end by 2 bases, with 7 bases between. The CDR3 has 13 amino acids. Germline-derived CDR1 and CDR2 are MNHEY and SMNVEV (reference sequence). The CDR3 DNA reads as TGTGCCAGCAGTTTGTCGCCTAACACTGAAGCTTTCTTT. It yields the protein CASSLSPNTEAFF.

The gene calls are TRBV2 and TRBJ2-7, with no clear D. Germline V gene data show CDR1 as SNHLY and CDR2 as FYNNEI. This CDR3 is 13 amino acids long. V was trimmed by 7 bases and J by 1 base, leaving 11 bases between them. This CDR3 is CASTPFSSYEQYF. CDR3 nucleotides: TGTGCCAGCACCCCGTTCTCGTCCTACGAGCAGTACTTC.

The chain recombines TRBV27 with TRBJ2-1; D tentatively reads TRBD1 or TRBD2 (5 bases each). Germline V gene data show CDR1 as MNHEY and CDR2 as SMNVEV (reference sequence). The CDR3 contains 13 residues. V was clipped by 8 bases and J by 4 bases, with 12 bases between them. The CDR3 nucleotides read TGTGCCAGCGGGCCGGGGCAGTACAATGAGCAGTTCTTC. Amino acids: CASGPGQYNEQFF.

The chain carries TRBV2 and TRBJ2-7, with TRBD1 matching 10 bases. This CDR3 comprises 13 residues. Trimming took 7 bases from V and 7 from J; bases not matched to a gene: 7. Germline V lookup: CDR1 SNHLY, CDR2 FYNNEI. CDR3 sequence reads: CASIGTGAGEQYF. The CDR3 DNA sequence: TGTGCCAGCATTGGGACAGGGGCGGGGGAGCAGTACTTC.

V and J are TRBV7-8 and TRBJ2-7, with 7 bases matching TRBD2. Germline-derived CDR1 and CDR2 are SGHVS and FQNEAQ. CDR3 length: 15 residues. The V gene end was trimmed by 4 bases and the J gene end by 4 bases; junction bases not matched to a gene: 10. CDR3 residues: CASSSPRGGSYEQYF. CDR3 sequence (DNA): TGTGCCAGCAGCTCCCCCCGCGGGGGTAGTTACGAGCAGTACTTC. Supplemented by reference TRBV7-8 and TRBJ2-7, the full variable domain reads GAGVSQSPRYKVAKRGQDVALRCDPISGHVSLFWYQQALGQGPEFLTYFQNEAQLDKSGLPSDRFFAERPEGSVSTLKIQRTQQEDSAVYLCASSSPRGGSYEQYFGPGTRLTVT.